This T cell receptor (beta chain) derives from a study of blood T cells in healthy people across ages. Primers used in a second PCR of roughly 6 to 12 cycles were a sample-barcoded 5' primer and a J-beta primer mix. Every sample gave at least 2.5 million paired-end reads containing CDR3. From the 5' RACE reads, TCRdb called clonotypes with MiXCR, one entry per CDR3 protein. Of over 500,000 distinct CDR3 sequences listed, 27% are singletons. Many counts were recorded for this clonotype. The same sample was also used in a study of T cells of mothers and their children.

Sequencing input: blood. The sequence derives from a boy aged 2 to 10 in good health.

The CDR3 region has the DNA TGTGCCTGGGACAGGGGCTATGGCTACACCTTC. Translation: CAWDRGYGYTF. V usage is TRBV30 and J usage is TRBJ1-2; 8 bases are shared with TRBD1. Per the germline V gene, CDR1 is GTSNPN and CDR2 is SVGIG (reference sequence). The length of the CDR3 is 11 residues. J lost 4 bases, V lost 5 bases, and 0 bases had no gene match.